These 20 T cell receptor beta chains were all obtained from the same sample, sequenced in a study of cytomegalovirus exposure and HLA in healthy donors (dated by TCRdb to about 2017). Library prep was done by the immunoSEQ multiplex PCR assay. TCRdb carries this immuneACCESS record with in-frame sequences only. Its versions omit some clonotypes, under half of them owing to an unresolved V gene in the studies checked, with the rest unexplained. Here the sample has 150,000 to 180,000 clones; around 84% occur a single time. About 1.9% of the sample rests with the top ten. The material sequenced was PBMCs. The receptors stem from a human donor in good health.

The chain joins TRBV27 to TRBJ2-7, with 11 bases lining up with TRBD2. The length of the CDR3 is 15 residues. Germline CDR1 reads MNHEY; CDR2 reads SMNVEV (reference sequence). V lost 6 bases, J lost 5 bases, and 9 bases stayed unmatched. The CDR3 region is CASRLSSGRTHEQYF. DNA of the CDR3: TGTGCCAGCAGACTTTCTAGCGGGAGGACCCACGAGCAGTACTTC.

The rearrangement uses TRBV5-1 and TRBJ2-4; tentative D call: TRBD2 (5 bases). CDR1 is SGHRS and CDR2 is YFSETQ in the germline V gene. The V end was cut by 4 bases, the J end by 0 bases, with 17 bases between. The CDR3 extends over 17 amino acids. CDR3 nucleotide sequence: TGCGCCAGCAGCCCAAACCGGGCGGGCTTAGCCAAAAACATTCAGTACTTC. It codes for CASSPNRAGLAKNIQYF.

In this sample, this clone turned up once. This chain connects TRBV7-8 to TRBJ2-7; 7 bases map to TRBD1. Germline CDR1 SGHVS, CDR2 FQNEAQ. V lost 4 bases to trimming and J lost 3 bases; unmatched junction nucleotides: 3. The CDR3 is 13 amino acids. The CDR3, as DNA: TGTGCCAGCAGCTCCGGGACAGACTACGAGCAGTACTTC. It translates to CASSSGTDYEQYF.

CDR3 amino acids: CSVDTDNSGNTIYF. The CDR3 DNA reads TGCAGCGTGGATACTGACAACTCTGGAAACACCATATATTTT. The chain combines TRBV29-1 with TRBJ1-3; the D is unclear. Germline V lookup: CDR1 SQVTM, CDR2 ANQGSEA. This CDR3 region has 14 residues. V was pared by 6 bases and J by 0 bases, with 12 bases between. Drawing the rest from reference TRBV29-1 and TRBJ1-3, the complete variable domain is SAVISQKPSRDICQRGTSLTIQCQVDSQVTMMFWYRQQPGQSLTLIATANQGSEATYESGFVIDKFPISRPNLTFSTLTVSNMSPEDSSIYLCSVDTDNSGNTIYFGEGSWLTVV.

This chain links TRBV9 with TRBJ2-7, with 11 bases that match TRBD1. CDR1 is SGDLS and CDR2 is YYNGEE in the germline V gene. CDR3 size: 16 residues. Trimming cost V 3 bases and J 3 bases; bases outside gene matches: 8. The CDR3 protein is CASSEHPGQGGYEQYF. As DNA, the CDR3 is TGTGCCAGCAGCGAACACCCGGGACAGGGGGGCTACGAGCAGTACTTC.

The chain recombines TRBV6-5 with TRBJ2-3, with TRBD1 as a possible D gene (5 bases). Trimming took off 7 bases at V and 2 bases at J, with 13 bases between the two ends. The germline V gene has CDR1 MNHEY and CDR2 SVGAGI. The CDR3 runs to 14 residues. Written as DNA, the CDR3 is TGTGCCAGCAAGATTTCAGGGTACACAGATACGCAGTATTTT. This translates into CASKISGYTDTQYF.

This chain uses TRBV7-9 with TRBJ1-1; weak D call: TRBD1 (5 bases). There are 13 residues in the CDR3. Germline CDR1 and CDR2: SEHNR and FQNEAQ (reference sequence). V shed 5 bases and J shed 1 base, with 8 bases lying between them. Here the CDR3 DNA reads TGTGCCAGCAGCGCGGGACCGAACACTGAAGCTTTCTTT. As protein: CASSAGPNTEAFF. The variable domain in full, completed from reference TRBV7-9 and TRBJ1-1, reads DTGVSQNPRHKITKRGQNVTFRCDPISEHNRLYWYRQTLGQGPEFLTYFQNEAQLEKSRLLSDRFSAERPKGSFSTLEIQRTEQGDSAMYLCASSAGPNTEAFFGQGTRLTVV.

The chain recombines TRBV6-1 with TRBJ2-7; TRBD1 is a possible D gene (6 bases). The CDR3 runs 15 residues. The ends were cut back, 6 bases at V and 3 bases at J, with 18 bases in the middle. Germline V gene lookup returns CDR1 MNHNS and CDR2 SASEGT. The CDR3 region is CASRKQGTNVYEQYF. The CDR3 DNA reads TGTGCCAGCAGAAAGCAGGGGACGAACGTCTACGAGCAGTACTTC.

This clone was detected once. Other nucleotide sequences from this sample produce the same CDR3. The chain carries TRBV5-1 and TRBJ2-1; D gene uncertain. Germline V CDR1 and CDR2: SGHRS, YFSETQ. The V and J ends lost 0 bases and 0 bases respectively, with 7 bases between them. This CDR3 spans 15 amino acids. CDR3 in amino acids: CASSLAPSSYNEQFF. CDR3 coding DNA: TGCGCCAGCAGCTTGGCGCCCAGCTCCTACAATGAGCAGTTCTTC.

This clone came up once. This sequence joins TRBV19 and TRBJ2-3; D ambiguous. In germline, CDR1 is LNHDA, CDR2 SQIVND (reference sequence). The ends were cut back, 10 bases at V and 2 bases at J, with 19 bases in the middle. The CDR3 covers 15 residues. Here the CDR3 DNA reads TGTGCCACCGCCATAGACACCTTGACCACAGATACGCAGTATTTT. Amino acid sequence: CATAIDTLTTDTQYF. The whole variable domain, remainder taken from reference TRBV19 and TRBJ2-3, is DGGITQSPKYLFRKEGQNVTLSCEQNLNHDAMYWYRQDPGQGLRLIYYSQIVNDFQKGDIAEGYSVSREKKESFPLTVTSAQKNPTAFYLCATAIDTLTTDTQYFGPGTRLTVL.

The chain has TRBV7-2 and TRBJ2-2; TRBD2 aligns across 11 bases. V shed 5 bases, J shed 6 bases, and the junction held 2 bases outside the gene matches. The CDR3 length is 14 residues. CDR1 and CDR2 from the germline V gene are SGHTA and FQGNSA. CDR3 sequence (DNA): TGTGCCAGCAGCCTACTAGCGGGGGCCGGGGAGCTGTTTTTT. This gives the protein CASSLLAGAGELFF.

The chain links TRBV15 to TRBJ2-1; tentatively, D is TRBD2 (6 bases). There are 14 residues in the CDR3. Trimming removed 0 bases at V and 10 bases at J, with 13 bases between. The germline V gene encodes CDR1 LNHNV and CDR2 YYDKDF (reference sequence). CDR3: CATSRDASVGEQFF. Here the CDR3 DNA reads TGTGCCACCAGCAGAGACGCTAGCGTGGGGGAGCAGTTCTTC.

This clone was recorded once. The rearrangement uses TRBV7-9 and TRBJ2-1; TRBD2 aligns across 9 bases. The CDR3 consists of 16 residues. Looked up from germline, CDR1 is SEHNR and CDR2 is FQNEAQ (reference sequence). J lost 6 bases, V lost 3 bases, and 9 bases had no gene match. CDR3 region: CASSFLAGVMPNEQFF. The CDR3 coding sequence is TGTGCCAGCAGCTTCTTAGCGGGAGTGATGCCCAATGAGCAGTTCTTC.

CDR3 loop: CASSFGGGYEQYF. The DNA for the CDR3 is TGTGCCAGCAGTTTCGGGGGGGGTTACGAGCAGTACTTC. The chain combines TRBV28 with TRBJ2-7, with 8 bases matching TRBD2. With V trimmed by 3 bases and J by 4 bases, 2 bases remained unmatched. The CDR3 contains 13 residues. In germline, CDR1 is MDHEN, CDR2 SYDVKM. Supplemented by reference TRBV28 and TRBJ2-7, the full variable domain reads DVKVTQSSRYLVKRTGEKVFLECVQDMDHENMFWYRQDPGLGLRLIYFSYDVKMKEKGDIPEGYSVSREKKERFSLILESASTNQTSMYLCASSFGGGYEQYFGPGTRLTVT.

This chain uses TRBV7-8 with TRBJ2-7; TRBD1 might be the D (6 bases). The length of the CDR3 is 12 residues. The germline gives CDR1 SGHVS, CDR2 FQNEAQ. Deletions cut 5 bases from V and 1 base from J, with 6 bases between. The CDR3 DNA sequence: TGTGCCAGCAGCCAGGGGTCCTACGAGCAGTACTTC. This encodes CASSQGSYEQYF.

The CDR3 reads CASSLGLASNEQFF. CDR3 in DNA: TGCGCCAGCAGCTTGGGACTAGCCTCGAATGAGCAGTTCTTC. This chain uses TRBV5-1 with TRBJ2-1; 7 positions agree with TRBD2. In germline, CDR1 is SGHRS, CDR2 YFSETQ. This CDR3 contains 14 residues. Trimming removed 0 bases from V and 7 bases from J; junction bases left unmatched: 4. Full variable domain (remainder filled in from reference TRBV5-1 and TRBJ2-1): KAGVTQTPRYLIKTRGQQVTLSCSPISGHRSVSWYQQTPGQGLQFLFEYFSETQRNKGNFPGRFSGRQFSNSRSEMNVSTLELGDSALYLCASSLGLASNEQFFGPGTRLTVL.

The J gene is TRBJ1-4, the V gene TRBV6-6, with unresolved D. Germline V CDR1 and CDR2: MNHNY, SVGAGI (reference sequence). CDR3 length: 15 residues. Trimming stripped 0 bases from V and 8 bases from J, with 13 bases between. CDR3: CASSYSSPGGEKLFF. CDR3 nucleotides: TGTGCCAGCAGTTACTCCTCCCCAGGAGGGGAAAAACTGTTTTTT.

V and J are TRBV5-4 and TRBJ1-2; 7 bases line up with TRBD1. After removal of 4 bases from V and 8 bases from J, the junction contained 11 bases not matched to a gene. The germline CDR1 and CDR2 sequences are SGHNT and YYREEE (reference sequence). This CDR3 region has 14 residues. Here the CDR3 DNA reads TGTGCCAGCAGCCCGGTGGGGACAGTTCTCGGCTACACCTTC. Translating gives CASSPVGTVLGYTF. The whole variable domain, remainder taken from reference TRBV5-4 and TRBJ1-2, is ETGVTQSPTHLIKTRGQQVTLRCSSQSGHNTVSWYQQALGQGPQFIFQYYREEENGRGNFPPRFSGLQFPNYSSELNVNALELDDSALYLCASSPVGTVLGYTFGSGTRLTVV.

V is TRBV27 and J is TRBJ1-6; TRBD1 agrees at 10 bases. The junction had 4 bases not matched to a gene; V was cut back by 4 bases and J by 7 bases. CDR3 length: 15 amino acids. The V gene's germline CDR1 is MNHEY and CDR2 SMNVEV (reference sequence). Here the CDR3 reads CASSSWTGGNSPLHF. In DNA form, the CDR3 reads TGTGCCAGCAGTTCCTGGACAGGGGGGAATTCACCCCTCCACTTT.

V usage is TRBV19 and J usage is TRBJ2-5, with 15 nucleotides matching TRBD2. The V segment lost 3 bases and the J segment 10 bases; nucleotides outside the gene matches: 9. This CDR3 is 16 amino acids long. Germline assignment: CDR1 LNHDA and CDR2 SQIVND (reference sequence). CDR3 sequence: CASSIKMGLAGGIQYF. The CDR3 DNA reads as TGTGCCAGTAGTATTAAAATGGGACTAGCGGGGGGCATCCAGTACTTC.